This T cell receptor (beta chain) is drawn from a study of T cell repertoires in cytomegalovirus infection. The study, taken as a whole, reports: Summed frequency of public TCR beta families distinguished CMV carriers with the relevant HLA.

This clonotype was recorded a few times. The target antigen is unknown. TCRdb fed the reads into MiXCR, producing one record per CDR3 protein. This sample has around 530,000 distinct CDR3 sequences, with around a quarter found just once. The germline CDR1 and CDR2 sequences are SGHVS and FNYEAQ. V was pared by 2 bases and J by 3 bases, with 13 bases between. There are 16 residues in the CDR3. The specimen sequenced was PBMCs. V and J are TRBV7-6 and TRBJ1-4; D possibly corresponds to TRBD1 (6 bases). The clonotype was recovered from a human donor in good health (CMV status not recorded). Some clones in this sample may be carry-over from other donors' samples. The CDR3 is CASSLSGGAANEKLFF. CDR3 DNA: TGTGCCAGCAGCTTAAGTGGGGGGGCTGCTAATGAAAAACTGTTTTTT.